This T cell receptor beta chain was sequenced in a study of blood T cell repertoires in COVID-19. Authors' processing steps: Amplified reference gene primers provided the basis for estimating nucleated cell counts. Sequencing was performed with immunoSEQ multiplex PCR; in TCRdb, only in-frame clones are kept and a portion is missing. The V and J calls and clone size come from that table; D and trimming were worked out from the DNA. The sample consists of 85,000 to 100,000 clones, approximately 86% of them appearing once. Trimming removed 6 bases at V and 7 bases at J, with 13 bases between. Germline V lookup: CDR1 SNHLY, CDR2 FYNNEI. The CDR3 is made up of 13 amino acids.

The source material was peripheral blood. The chain is built from TRBV2 and TRBJ1-5, with D hard to call. The TCR comes from a man aged 55 to 70 with acute or convalescent COVID-19. The CDR3 spells CASRVGEPQPQHF. For the CDR3, the DNA is TGTGCCAGCAGGGTTGGAGAGCCCCAGCCCCAGCATTTT. The full variable domain, rest sourced from reference TRBV2 and TRBJ1-5, is EPEVTQTPSHQVTQMGQEVILRCVPISNHLYFYWYRQILGQKVEFLVSFYNNEISEKSEIFDDQFSVERPDGSNFTLKIRSTKLEDSAMYFCASRVGEPQPQHFGDGTRLSIL.